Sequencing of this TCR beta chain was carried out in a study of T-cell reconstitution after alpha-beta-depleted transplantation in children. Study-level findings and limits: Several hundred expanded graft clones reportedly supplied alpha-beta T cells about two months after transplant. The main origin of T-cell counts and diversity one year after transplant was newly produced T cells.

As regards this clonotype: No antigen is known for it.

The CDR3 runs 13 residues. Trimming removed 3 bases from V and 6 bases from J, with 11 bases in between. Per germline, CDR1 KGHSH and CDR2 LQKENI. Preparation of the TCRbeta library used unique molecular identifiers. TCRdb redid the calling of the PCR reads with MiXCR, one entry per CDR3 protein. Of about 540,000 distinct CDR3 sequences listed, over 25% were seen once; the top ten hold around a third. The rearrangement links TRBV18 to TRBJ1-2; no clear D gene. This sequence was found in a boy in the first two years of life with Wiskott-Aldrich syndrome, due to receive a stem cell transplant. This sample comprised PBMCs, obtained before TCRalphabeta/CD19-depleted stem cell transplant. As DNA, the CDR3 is TGTGCCAGCTCACCTAAAGGAGGAAATGGCTACACCTTC. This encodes CASSPKGGNGYTF. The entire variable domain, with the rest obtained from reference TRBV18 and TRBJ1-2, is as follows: NAGVMQNPRHLVRRRGQEARLRCSPMKGHSHVYWYRQLPEEGLKFMVYLQKENIIDESGMPKERFSAEFPKEGPSILRIQQVVRGDSAAYFCASSPKGGNGYTFGSGTRLTVV.